These 20 T cell receptor beta chains came from one sample sequenced in a study of T cells in localized non-small cell lung cancer. Assay: immunoSEQ multiplex PCR; the TCRdb copy retains only in-frame clones and omits some. The table lists about 9,800 clones, about 43% of them singletons. This specimen consisted of lymph node tissue, obtained before any cancer treatment. Receptors were obtained from a woman aged 40-69 years with stage I lung adenocarcinoma.

Relative to its sample, this clone is medium-sized. The rearrangement links TRBV11-3 to TRBJ2-5; TRBD2 matches 7 bases. This CDR3 has 15 residues. V trimming: 0 bases; J trimming: 4 bases; junction bases outside the gene matches: 5. Per germline, CDR1 SGHNT and CDR2 YENEEA. The CDR3 is CASSLEGRARETQYF. The CDR3, as DNA: TGTGCCAGCAGCTTAGAGGGGAGGGCGAGAGAGACCCAGTACTTC.

V and J are TRBV9 and TRBJ1-2; 7 nucleotides match TRBD1. The junction had 8 bases not matched to a gene; V was cut back by 4 bases and J by 8 bases. Germline CDR1 SGDLS, CDR2 YYNGEE. CDR3 length equals 13 residues. CDR3 in amino acids: CASSHDRAWGYTF. CDR3 nucleotides: TGTGCCAGCAGCCACGACAGGGCGTGGGGCTACACCTTC.

The genes are TRBV30 and TRBJ1-1, with unresolved D. Germline V lookup: CDR1 GTSNPN, CDR2 SVGIG (reference sequence). Trimming removed 5 bases at V and 5 bases at J, with 15 bases between. The CDR3 extends over 13 amino acids. CDR3 in DNA: TGTGCCTGGGGAAGTGAGGCGAGGACTGAAGCTTTCTTT. It is translated as CAWGSEARTEAFF.

This clone has more than one count but fewer than ten. The genes are TRBV12-5 and TRBJ2-1; 7 nucleotides align to TRBD2. CDR3 length equals 15 residues. V was pared by 7 bases and J by 6 bases, with 12 bases of the junction left unmatched. Germline values: CDR1 LGHNT, CDR2 FRNRAP. The CDR3 is CASAPGGNYPNEQFF. CDR3 DNA: TGTGCTAGTGCCCCCGGGGGGAACTACCCCAATGAGCAGTTCTTC.

This chain joins TRBV19 and TRBJ1-5; a possible D gene is TRBD1 (5 bases). Per the germline V gene, CDR1 is LNHDA and CDR2 is SQIVND (reference sequence). V was shortened by 5 bases and J by 0 bases, with 14 bases between the two germline ends. The CDR3 length is 16 residues. The CDR3 spells CASSPLGGYSNQPQHF. In DNA, the CDR3 is TGTGCCAGTAGTCCCCTTGGGGGATATAGCAATCAGCCCCAGCATTTT.

The chain links TRBV29-1 to TRBJ1-2; a weak D match, TRBD1 (5 bases). CDR3 length equals 12 residues. CDR1 and CDR2 (germline): SQVTM, ANQGSEA. Trimming shortened V by 1 base and J by 9 bases, and 12 bases separated the two germline ends. For the CDR3, the DNA is TGCAGCGTTGAAGGAGGGGCTGGTAGCTACACCTTC. Translation: CSVEGGAGSYTF.

This chain joins TRBV29-1 and TRBJ2-1; TRBD2 might be the D (6 bases). CDR1 and CDR2 from the germline V gene are SQVTM and ANQGSEA. With 6 bases removed from V and 0 bases from J, the gap between germline ends came to 15 bases. The CDR3 is 15 residues long. DNA for the CDR3: TGCAGCGTCTACCTTGGAGGGAGCTCCTACAATGAGCAGTTCTTC. Translating it yields CSVYLGGSSYNEQFF.

A few counts support this clone. V and J are TRBV6-8 and TRBJ1-1; D is uncertain. The V end was cut by 0 bases, the J end by 3 bases, with 11 bases between. The CDR3 runs 15 residues. Germline lookup yields CDR1 MNHGY and CDR2 SAAAGT. The CDR3 reads CASSYSNVMDTEAFF. The CDR3 region has the DNA TGTGCCAGCAGTTACTCGAACGTGATGGACACTGAAGCTTTCTTT.

The rearrangement links TRBV18 to TRBJ2-3, with 9 bases aligning to TRBD2. With 3 bases clipped from V and 2 bases from J, the junction kept 9 bases outside the gene matches. This CDR3 comprises 17 residues. Germline-derived CDR1 and CDR2 are KGHSH and LQKENI. The CDR3 is CASSPGTAGGITDTQYF. DNA of the CDR3: TGTGCCAGCTCACCTGGAACGGCGGGGGGGATCACAGATACGCAGTATTTT.

V gene TRBV4-1 combines with J gene TRBJ1-4, with D possibly matching TRBD1 (5 bases). The V end lost 5 bases, the J end lost 2 bases, and 15 bases lay between the germline ends. In germline, CDR1 is MGHRA, CDR2 YSYEKL. CDR3 length: 16 amino acids. The CDR3 DNA is TGCGCCAGCAGCGTTGGGACTTGGGGGACTAATGAAAAACTGTTTTTT. Amino acid sequence: CASSVGTWGTNEKLFF.

V gene TRBV14 combines with J gene TRBJ2-1; D not certain. The CDR3 spans 15 residues. CDR1 and CDR2 (germline): SGHDN, FVKESK. V lost 3 bases, J lost 0 bases, and 9 bases lay in between. CDR3 residues: CASSQEWGSYNEQFF. For the CDR3, the DNA is TGTGCCAGCAGCCAGGAGTGGGGCTCCTACAATGAGCAGTTCTTC.

This clone was observed a few times. The V call is TRBV11-3, the J call TRBJ1-6, with D possibly matching TRBD1 (5 bases). The CDR3 is made up of 15 amino acids. Germline values: CDR1 SGHNT, CDR2 YENEEA. Between the trimmed V and J ends, which lost 4 bases and 8 bases, there was a span of 15 bases. The CDR3 bases are TGTGCCAGCAGCTGGCTCAGGGAGTTCGATTCACCCCTCCACTTT. Translating gives CASSWLREFDSPLHF.

This chain connects TRBV19 to TRBJ2-5; unclear D gene. The CDR3 totals 11 residues. Trimming took off 3 bases at V and 3 bases at J, with 2 bases between the two ends. Germline-derived CDR1 and CDR2 are LNHDA and SQIVND (reference sequence). CDR3 residues: CASSMEETQYF. CDR3 DNA: TGTGCCAGTAGTATGGAAGAGACCCAGTACTTC.

The rearrangement links TRBV6-1 to TRBJ2-1; 12 bases fit TRBD2. Per the germline V gene, CDR1 is MNHNS and CDR2 is SASEGT. V trimming: 2 bases; J trimming: 4 bases; junction bases outside the gene matches: 0. The CDR3 runs to 15 residues. The CDR3 nucleotides read TGTGCCAGCAGTGAACTAGCGGGGGGGTACAATGAGCAGTTCTTC. This translates into CASSELAGGYNEQFF.

CDR3 sequence: CASSYSTGQVTDGYTF. CDR3 bases: TGTGCCAGCAGTTACTCGACAGGGCAGGTAACAGATGGCTACACCTTC. The genes are TRBV6-8 and TRBJ1-2; 7 nucleotides line up with TRBD1. V dropped 0 bases and J dropped 6; count of bases not matched to a gene: 10. This CDR3 region has 16 residues. CDR1 and CDR2 (germline): MNHGY, SAAAGT.

The chain is built from TRBV25-1 and TRBJ1-6; 7 bases map to TRBD1. V shed 6 bases, J shed 7 bases, and the junction held 6 bases outside the gene matches. The CDR3 sequence is 14 residues long. From germline, CDR1 is MGHDK and CDR2 SYGVNS. CDR3 amino acids: CASRRDSNNSPLHF. The CDR3 DNA reads as TGTGCCAGCAGAAGGGACAGCAACAATTCACCCCTCCACTTT.

The chain joins TRBV10-3 to TRBJ1-6, with a possible D match to TRBD1 (5 bases). Germline CDR1 and CDR2: ENHRY and SYGVKD. The V end lost 0 bases, the J end lost 7 bases, and 10 bases lay between the germline ends. The CDR3 is 15 residues long. CDR3 sequence: CAISESRGTNSPLHF. The CDR3 region has the DNA TGTGCCATCAGTGAGTCTAGGGGAACAAATTCACCCCTCCACTTT.

V and J are TRBV7-2 and TRBJ1-1; a possible D gene is TRBD1 (5 bases). The CDR3 loop spans 13 amino acids. Germline V gene data show CDR1 as SGHTA and CDR2 as FQGNSA. With 7 bases removed from V and 4 bases from J, the gap between germline ends came to 13 bases. The CDR3 DNA reads TGTGCCAGCATCCTCGCCGGGGGCACTGAAGCTTTCTTT. Translation: CASILAGGTEAFF.

The chain couples TRBV10-2 to TRBJ1-2; D is ambiguous. Germline V lookup: CDR1 WSHSY, CDR2 SAAADI. The V gene lost 2 bases and the J gene lost 4 bases, with 14 bases spanning the gap. This CDR3 has 15 amino acids. The CDR3 sequence is CASSEVAGPIYGYTF. The CDR3 DNA follows: TGCGCCAGCAGTGAGGTGGCGGGCCCGATCTATGGCTACACCTTC.

In its sample, this clone was seen a few times. This chain links TRBV7-4 with TRBJ2-3, with TRBD2 matching over 7 bases. CDR3 length equals 14 residues. V shed 2 bases and J 1 base; nucleotides not matched to a gene: 0. CDR1 is SGHVT, CDR2 SQSDAQ, per germline. For the CDR3, the DNA is TGTGCCAGCAGCTTAACTAGCGGCACAGATACGCAGTATTTT. It encodes CASSLTSGTDTQYF.